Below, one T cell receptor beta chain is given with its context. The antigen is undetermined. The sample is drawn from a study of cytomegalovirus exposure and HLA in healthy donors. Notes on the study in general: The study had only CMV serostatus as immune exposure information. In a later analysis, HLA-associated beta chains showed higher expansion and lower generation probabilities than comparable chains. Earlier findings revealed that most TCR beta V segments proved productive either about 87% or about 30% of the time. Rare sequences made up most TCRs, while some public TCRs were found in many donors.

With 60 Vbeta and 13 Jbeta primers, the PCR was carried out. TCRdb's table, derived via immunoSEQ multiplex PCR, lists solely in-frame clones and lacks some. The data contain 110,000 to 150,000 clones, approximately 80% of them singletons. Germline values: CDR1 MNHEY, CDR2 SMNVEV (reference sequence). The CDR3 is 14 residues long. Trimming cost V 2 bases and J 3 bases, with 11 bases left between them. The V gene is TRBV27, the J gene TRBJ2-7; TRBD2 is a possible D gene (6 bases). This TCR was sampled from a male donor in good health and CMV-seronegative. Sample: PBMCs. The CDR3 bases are TGTGCCAGCAGTTTACGCGGGGAGAGCTACGAGCAGTACTTC. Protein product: CASSLRGESYEQYF.